Listed below are T cell receptor beta chains from one sample, sequenced in a study of blood T cell repertoires in COVID-19. The data were produced by immunoSEQ multiplex PCR, yet TCRdb's version contains in-frame clones alone and is incomplete. The sample yields about 240,000 clones, 70% to 90% seen once. Input material: peripheral blood. The receptors here all came from a woman aged 70-85 years with active or convalescent COVID-19. Each CDR3 is given with its conserved first and last residue. A D gene is named only where the DNA matches it firmly. Only part of the rows carry a size: once, few, many, or a class if the clone is expanded.

d_call j_call v_call clone_size cdr3_aa cdr3_nt
- TRBJ2-3 TRBV19 - CASNQASSTDTQYF TGTGCCAGTAATCAGGCCTCTAGCACAGATACGCAGTATTTT
- TRBJ1-2 TRBV6-5 - CASRIETDHGYTF TGTGCCAGCAGAATCGAGACAGATCATGGCTACACCTTC
- TRBJ2-3 TRBV6-1 - CASSDTGWGDTQYF TGTGCCAGCAGTGATACAGGGTGGGGAGATACGCAGTATTTT
TRBD1 TRBJ2-5 TRBV5-1 once CASSPGQSQETQYF TGCGCCAGCAGCCCGGGACAGTCGCAAGAGACCCAGTACTTC
- TRBJ1-1 TRBV10-1 once CASSVSVNTEAFF TGCGCCAGCAGTGTTAGTGTGAACACTGAAGCTTTCTTT
- TRBJ2-7 TRBV9 - CASIFPRSHTYEQYF TGTGCCAGCATCTTCCCCAGATCCCATACCTACGAGCAGTACTTC
TRBD2 TRBJ2-1 TRBV7-8 once CASSLLAGAPKRENEQFF TGTGCCAGCAGCTTGCTAGCGGGGGCCCCAAAGAGGGAGAATGAGCAGTTCTTC
- TRBJ1-4 TRBV7-9 - CASSFQGPNEKLFF TGTGCCAGCAGCTTTCAGGGGCCTAATGAAAAACTGTTTTTT
- TRBJ1-5 TRBV6-6 - CASSSPGGTGDQPQHF TGTGCCAGCAGTTCACCTGGGGGGACGGGCGATCAGCCCCAGCATTTT
- TRBJ1-1 TRBV6-5 - CASRQTGNTEAFF TGTGCCAGCAGGCAAACAGGGAACACTGAAGCTTTCTTT
- TRBJ2-7 TRBV5-6 - CASSFGGLSSYEQYF TGTGCCAGCAGCTTTGGAGGGCTTAGCTCCTACGAGCAGTACTTC
- TRBJ1-2 TRBV3-1/TRBV3-2 - CASSSGYNGYTF TGTGCCAGCAGCTCCGGTTATAATGGCTACACCTTC
- TRBJ2-3 TRBV27 - CASRDRQTTDTQYF TGTGCCAGCAGGGATCGACAGACCACAGATACGCAGTATTTT
- TRBJ1-1 TRBV6-5 - CASRPTRGGDTEAFF TGTGCCAGCAGACCTACCCGGGGAGGGGACACTGAAGCTTTCTTT
- TRBJ1-4 TRBV5-1 - CASSLRQPNEKLFF TGCGCCAGCAGTCTTAGACAGCCAAATGAAAAACTGTTTTTT
- TRBJ2-2 TRBV9 - CASSVADGGPGELFF TGTGCCAGCAGCGTAGCTGATGGGGGCCCCGGGGAGCTGTTTTTT
- TRBJ2-1 TRBV6-1 - CASSEQVASLGFF TGTGCCAGCAGTGAACAGGTCGCCTCCCTGGGGTTCTTC
- TRBJ1-1 TRBV21-1 - CASTPVQTGEGGNTEAFF TGTGCCAGCACCCCTGTACAGACAGGGGAAGGAGGGAACACTGAAGCTTTCTTT
- TRBJ1-2 TRBV7-6 - CASSLALGGGYTF TGTGCCAGCAGCTTAGCGCTCGGAGGTGGCTACACCTTC
- TRBJ1-5 TRBV7-9 - CASSHGGVGNQPQHF TGTGCCAGCAGCCATGGGGGGGTCGGCAATCAGCCCCAGCATTTT
- TRBJ1-5 TRBV2 - CASSGADRSTQHF TGTGCCAGCAGCGGAGCGGACAGATCGACCCAGCATTTT
TRBD1 TRBJ1-1 TRBV27 once CASSYRTGWSTEAFF TGTGCCAGCAGTTACCGGACAGGGTGGAGCACTGAAGCTTTCTTT
- TRBJ2-7 TRBV19 - CASSMTDAYEQYF TGTGCCAGTAGCATGACAGACGCCTACGAGCAGTACTTC
- TRBJ2-1 TRBV5-5 - CASSLGQLYNEQFF TGTGCCAGCAGCTTGGGACAGCTCTACAATGAGCAGTTCTTC
- TRBJ1-6 TRBV25-1 few CASRYNNSPLHF TGTGCCAGCAGATACAATAATTCACCCCTCCACTTT
- TRBJ2-5 TRBV5-4 - CASSPGTLPGETQYF TGTGCCAGCAGCCCAGGGACTTTACCGGGCGAGACCCAGTACTTC
- TRBJ2-6 TRBV2 - CASRYHEAGANVLTF TGTGCCAGCAGGTACCACGAGGCTGGGGCCAACGTCCTGACTTTC
TRBD1 TRBJ1-5 TRBV6-5 few CASSSSGGEQPQHF TGTGCCAGCAGTTCCTCAGGGGGCGAGCAGCCCCAGCATTTT
TRBD2 TRBJ2-3 TRBV4-1 once CASSARGGEVSDTQYF TGCGCCAGCAGCGCGCGGGGGGGCGAAGTGTCAGATACGCAGTATTTT
- TRBJ2-5 TRBV21-1 - CASSKIQTGEQETQYF TGTGCCAGCAGCAAAATCCAGACAGGGGAACAAGAGACCCAGTACTTC
- TRBJ2-3 TRBV9 - CASSAGGDSTDTQYF TGTGCCAGCAGCGCGGGCGGGGATAGCACAGATACGCAGTATTTT
TRBD1 TRBJ1-2 TRBV27 - CASSRRTGTVGYTF TGTGCCAGCAGTAGACGGACAGGGACTGTTGGCTACACCTTC
- TRBJ1-3 TRBV4-3 - CASSSVLISGNTIYF TGCGCCAGCAGTTCGGTACTGATCTCTGGAAACACCATATATTTT
- TRBJ2-1 TRBV7-3 - CASSLNAQRYNEQFF TGTGCCAGCAGCTTAAACGCTCAGAGGTACAATGAGCAGTTCTTC
- TRBJ1-1 TRBV18 - CASSPAGGRPEAFF TGTGCCAGCTCACCCGCTGGGGGGAGGCCTGAAGCTTTCTTT
TRBD1 TRBJ1-4 TRBV2 - CASSSQTGGNEKLFF TGTGCCAGCAGCTCTCAGACAGGGGGGAATGAAAAACTGTTTTTT
TRBD1 TRBJ1-4 TRBV4-1 - CASSLGQGDEKLFF TGCGCCAGCAGCCTGGGACAGGGGGATGAAAAACTGTTTTTT
TRBD1 TRBJ1-1 TRBV14 few CASSFSGQGKGGAFF TGTGCCAGCAGTTTTTCGGGACAGGGAAAAGGGGGGGCTTTCTTT
- TRBJ1-6 TRBV10-1 - CASSQTPGTPLHF TGCGCCAGCAGTCAGACCCCAGGGACACCCCTCCACTTT
- TRBJ1-4 TRBV5-1 once CASRQDNGGKLFF TGCGCCAGCAGACAGGACAATGGCGGAAAACTGTTTTTT